The next 6 T cell receptor beta chains were all read from a single sample in a study of T cell responses to AZD1222 COVID-19 vaccine. Generated by immunoSEQ multiplex PCR, the TCRdb table keeps only in-frame clones and is missing some. The repertoire holds 150,000 or so clones, with around 94% as singletons. Sequencing used peripheral blood, obtained on day 0 of AZD1222 vaccination. These receptors all come from an adult in good health.

J is TRBJ1-3 and V is TRBV2, with D tentatively TRBD1 (6 bases). The CDR3 is 15 amino acids. Germline V gives CDR1 SNHLY, CDR2 FYNNEI. Trimming stripped 7 bases from V and 0 bases from J, with 13 bases between. The CDR3, as DNA: TGTGCCAGCAAGGGGGACCGCCTCTCTGGAAACACCATATATTTT. It yields the protein CASKGDRLSGNTIYF.

The V call is TRBV5-1, the J call TRBJ1-6; no firm D call. Trimming took off 2 bases at V and 14 bases at J, with 17 bases between the two ends. The CDR3 consists of 14 residues. From germline, CDR1 is SGHRS and CDR2 YFSETQ. The CDR3 region has the DNA TGCGCCAGCAGCTTTTACCGGAGTGATTCGACCCTCCACTTT. The encoded protein is CASSFYRSDSTLHF.

The chain has TRBV7-9 and TRBJ1-1; D remains ambiguous. Germline V CDR1 and CDR2: SEHNR, FQNEAQ (reference sequence). Trimming took off 3 bases at V and 1 base at J, with 12 bases between the two ends. This CDR3 has 15 amino acids. The CDR3 sequence: CASSFPPSENTEAFF. The CDR3 DNA is TGTGCCAGCAGCTTTCCACCGTCGGAGAACACTGAAGCTTTCTTT.

This clone came up a few times. The V call is TRBV4-1, the J call TRBJ1-5; D gene unclear. This CDR3 has 13 residues. Per germline, CDR1 MGHRA and CDR2 YSYEKL. The V end lost 1 base, the J end lost 7 bases, and 8 bases lay between the germline ends. CDR3 protein: CASSQVVVQPQHF. The CDR3, as DNA: TGCGCCAGCAGCCAAGTCGTGGTGCAGCCCCAGCATTTT.

The gene calls are TRBV3-1 (or the pseudogene TRBV3-2) and TRBJ1-5; D is unresolved. Per germline, CDR1 LGHDT and CDR2 YNNKEL (reference sequence). This CDR3 spans 13 amino acids. V was trimmed by 0 bases and J by 7 bases, leaving 7 bases between them. CDR3 in amino acids: CASSQDLDQPQHF. In nucleotides, the CDR3 is TGTGCCAGCAGCCAAGATCTGGACCAGCCCCAGCATTTT.

The J gene is TRBJ1-1, the V gene TRBV30; D uncertain. The CDR3 has 15 amino acids. CDR1 is GTSNPN and CDR2 is SVGIG in the germline V gene (reference sequence). V lost 3 bases to trimming and J lost 5 bases, with 19 bases between them. DNA of the CDR3: TGTGCCTGGAGCTTCGGACGGGGTTCGGGGACTGAAGCTTTCTTT. Amino acids: CAWSFGRGSGTEAFF.